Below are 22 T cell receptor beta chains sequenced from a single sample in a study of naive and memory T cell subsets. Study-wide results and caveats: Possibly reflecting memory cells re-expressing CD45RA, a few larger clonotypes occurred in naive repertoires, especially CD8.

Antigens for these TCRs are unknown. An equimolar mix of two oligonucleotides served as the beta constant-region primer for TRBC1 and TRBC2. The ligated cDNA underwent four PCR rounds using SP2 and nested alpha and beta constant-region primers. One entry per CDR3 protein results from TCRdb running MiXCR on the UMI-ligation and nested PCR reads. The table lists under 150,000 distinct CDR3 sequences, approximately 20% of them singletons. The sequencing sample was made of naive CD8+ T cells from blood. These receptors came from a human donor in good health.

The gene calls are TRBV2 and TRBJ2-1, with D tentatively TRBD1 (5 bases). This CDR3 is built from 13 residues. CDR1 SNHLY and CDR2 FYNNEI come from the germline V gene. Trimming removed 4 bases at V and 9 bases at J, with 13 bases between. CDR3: CASSVQVDPEQFF. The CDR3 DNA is TGTGCCAGCAGTGTACAGGTTGATCCTGAGCAGTTCTTC.

The chain's CDR3 is CASSPGLAGDEQFF. In DNA, the CDR3 is TGTGCCAGCAGCCCGGGACTAGCCGGGGATGAGCAGTTCTTC. The V and J genes are TRBV12-3 or TRBV12-4 and TRBJ2-1, with 9 nucleotides matching TRBD2. This CDR3 is built from 14 residues. The ends lost 6 bases at V and 8 bases at J; junction bases unmatched: 8.

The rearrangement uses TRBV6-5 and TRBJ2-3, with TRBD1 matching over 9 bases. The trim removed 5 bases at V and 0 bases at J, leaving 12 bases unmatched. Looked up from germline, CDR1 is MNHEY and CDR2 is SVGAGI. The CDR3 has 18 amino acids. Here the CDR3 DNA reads TGTGCCAGCAGTCCTACAGGGGGCTATCGTCGAAGCACAGATACGCAGTATTTT. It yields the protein CASSPTGGYRRSTDTQYF.

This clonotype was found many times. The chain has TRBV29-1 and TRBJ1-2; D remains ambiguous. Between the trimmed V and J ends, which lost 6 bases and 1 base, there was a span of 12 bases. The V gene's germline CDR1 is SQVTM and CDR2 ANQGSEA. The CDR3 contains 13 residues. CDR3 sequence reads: CSVSDSNNYGYTF. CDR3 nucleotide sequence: TGCAGCGTCAGCGATAGTAATAACTATGGCTACACCTTC.

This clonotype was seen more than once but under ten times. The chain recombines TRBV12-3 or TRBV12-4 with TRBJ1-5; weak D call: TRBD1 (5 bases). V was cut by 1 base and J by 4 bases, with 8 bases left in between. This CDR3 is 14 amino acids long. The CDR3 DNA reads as TGTGCCAGCAGTTTAGTCGGGGCGAATCAGCCCCAGCATTTT. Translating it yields CASSLVGANQPQHF.

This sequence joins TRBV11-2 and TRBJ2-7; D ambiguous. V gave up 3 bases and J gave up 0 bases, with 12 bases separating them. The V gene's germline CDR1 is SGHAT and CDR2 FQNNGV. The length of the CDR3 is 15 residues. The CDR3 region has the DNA TGTGCCAGCAGCTTCGAGTCAGGTCCCTCCTACGAGCAGTACTTC. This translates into CASSFESGPSYEQYF.

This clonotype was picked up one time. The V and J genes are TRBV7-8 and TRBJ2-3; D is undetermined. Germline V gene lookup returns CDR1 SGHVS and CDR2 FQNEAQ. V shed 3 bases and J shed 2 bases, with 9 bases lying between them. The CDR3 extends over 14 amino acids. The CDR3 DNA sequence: TGTGCCAGCAGCTTTTCCGGCTTCACAGATACGCAGTATTTT. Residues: CASSFSGFTDTQYF.

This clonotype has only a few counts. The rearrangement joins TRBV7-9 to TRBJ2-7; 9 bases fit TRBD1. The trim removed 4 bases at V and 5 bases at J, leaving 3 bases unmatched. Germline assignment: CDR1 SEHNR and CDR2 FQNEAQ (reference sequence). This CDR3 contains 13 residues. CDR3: CASSWDRAHEQYF. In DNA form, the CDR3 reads TGTGCCAGCAGCTGGGACAGGGCCCACGAGCAGTACTTC.

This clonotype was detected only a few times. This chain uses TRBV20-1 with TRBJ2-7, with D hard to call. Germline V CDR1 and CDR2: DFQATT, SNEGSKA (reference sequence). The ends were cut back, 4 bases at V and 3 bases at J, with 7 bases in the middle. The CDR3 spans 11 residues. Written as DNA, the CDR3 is TGCAGTGCTATATGGGGCTACGAGCAGTACTTC. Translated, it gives CSAIWGYEQYF.

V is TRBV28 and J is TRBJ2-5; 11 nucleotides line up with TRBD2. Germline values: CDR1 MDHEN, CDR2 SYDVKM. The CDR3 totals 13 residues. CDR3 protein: CASGRASGETQYF. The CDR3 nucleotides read TGTGCTAGCGGGAGGGCCTCGGGGGAGACCCAGTACTTC. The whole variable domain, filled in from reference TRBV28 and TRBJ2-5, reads DVKVTQSSRYLVKRTGEKVFLECVQDMDHENMFWYRQDPGLGLRLIYFSYDVKMKEKGDIPEGYSVSREKKERFSLILESASTNQTSMYLCASGRASGETQYFGPGTRLLVL.

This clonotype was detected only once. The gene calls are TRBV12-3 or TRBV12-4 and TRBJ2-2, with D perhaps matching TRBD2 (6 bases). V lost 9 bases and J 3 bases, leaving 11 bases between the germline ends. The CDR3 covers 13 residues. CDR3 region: CASWGGYTGELFF. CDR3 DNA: TGTGCCAGTTGGGGAGGCTACACCGGGGAGCTGTTTTTT.

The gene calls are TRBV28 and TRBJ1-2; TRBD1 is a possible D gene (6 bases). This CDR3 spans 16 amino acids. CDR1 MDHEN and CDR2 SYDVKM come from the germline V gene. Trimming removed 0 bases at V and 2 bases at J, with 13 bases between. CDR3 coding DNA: TGTGCCAGCAGTTTATGGGGAGGGGGAAGCAACTATGGCTACACCTTC. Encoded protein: CASSLWGGGSNYGYTF.

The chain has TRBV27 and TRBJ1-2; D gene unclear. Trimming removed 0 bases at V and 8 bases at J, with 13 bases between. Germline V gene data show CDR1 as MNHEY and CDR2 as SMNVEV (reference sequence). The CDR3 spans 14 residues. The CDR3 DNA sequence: TGTGCCAGCAGTTTATCGCGCACTGCGTTGGGCTACACCTTC. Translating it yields CASSLSRTALGYTF.

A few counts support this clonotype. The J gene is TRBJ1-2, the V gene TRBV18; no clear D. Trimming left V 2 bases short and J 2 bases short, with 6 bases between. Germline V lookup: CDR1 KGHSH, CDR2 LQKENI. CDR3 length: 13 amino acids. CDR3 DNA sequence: TGTGCCAGCTCACCAGCAGTAAACTATGGCTACACCTTC. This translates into CASSPAVNYGYTF. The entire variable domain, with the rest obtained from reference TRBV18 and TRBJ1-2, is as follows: NAGVMQNPRHLVRRRGQEARLRCSPMKGHSHVYWYRQLPEEGLKFMVYLQKENIIDESGMPKERFSAEFPKEGPSILRIQQVVRGDSAAYFCASSPAVNYGYTFGSGTRLTVV.

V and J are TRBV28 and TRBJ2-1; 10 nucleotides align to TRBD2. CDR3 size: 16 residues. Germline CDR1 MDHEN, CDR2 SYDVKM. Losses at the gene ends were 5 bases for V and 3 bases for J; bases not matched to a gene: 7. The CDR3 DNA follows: TGTGCCAGCAGTCTCCCCACTAGCGGGAACTACAATGAGCAGTTCTTC. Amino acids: CASSLPTSGNYNEQFF. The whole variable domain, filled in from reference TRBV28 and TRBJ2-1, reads DVKVTQSSRYLVKRTGEKVFLECVQDMDHENMFWYRQDPGLGLRLIYFSYDVKMKEKGDIPEGYSVSREKKERFSLILESASTNQTSMYLCASSLPTSGNYNEQFFGPGTRLTVL.

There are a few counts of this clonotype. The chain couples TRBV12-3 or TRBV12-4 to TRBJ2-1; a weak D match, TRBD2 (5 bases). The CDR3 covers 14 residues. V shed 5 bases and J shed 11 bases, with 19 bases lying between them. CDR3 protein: CASSPTTTAAKQFF. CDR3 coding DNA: TGTGCCAGCAGTCCTACGACTACCGCGGCGAAGCAGTTCTTC.

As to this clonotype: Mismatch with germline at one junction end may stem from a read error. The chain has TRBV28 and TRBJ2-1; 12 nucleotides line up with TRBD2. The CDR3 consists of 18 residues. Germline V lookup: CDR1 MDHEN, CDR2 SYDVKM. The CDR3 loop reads CASSSARTSGMSLDEQFF. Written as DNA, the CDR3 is TGTGCCAGTAGTTCCGCCCGGACTAGCGGGATGAGCCTTGATGAGCAGTTCTTC.

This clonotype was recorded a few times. CDR3 amino acids: CASRAGLAGWLETQYF. CDR3 nucleotide sequence: TGTGCCAGCAGGGCGGGACTAGCGGGATGGCTGGAGACCCAGTACTTC. The chain joins TRBV12-3 or TRBV12-4 to TRBJ2-5, with 13 bases identical to TRBD2. V shed 6 bases and J 5 bases; nucleotides not matched to a gene: 9. CDR3 size: 16 residues.

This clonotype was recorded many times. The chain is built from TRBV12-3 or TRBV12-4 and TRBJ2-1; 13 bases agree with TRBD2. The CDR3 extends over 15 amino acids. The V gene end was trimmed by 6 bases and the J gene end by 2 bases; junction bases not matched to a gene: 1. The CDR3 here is CASRGTSGAYNEQFF. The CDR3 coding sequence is TGTGCCAGCAGGGGGACTAGCGGGGCCTACAATGAGCAGTTCTTC.

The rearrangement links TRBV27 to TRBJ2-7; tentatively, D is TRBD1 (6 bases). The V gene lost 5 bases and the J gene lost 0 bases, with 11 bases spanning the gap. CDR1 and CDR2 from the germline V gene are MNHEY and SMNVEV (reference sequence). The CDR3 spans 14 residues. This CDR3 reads CASSADRFSYEQYF. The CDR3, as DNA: TGTGCCAGCAGTGCCGACAGGTTCTCCTACGAGCAGTACTTC.

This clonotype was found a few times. The CDR3 is CASLMGLAGVGSYEQYF. The CDR3 nucleotides are TGCGCCAGCCTTATGGGACTAGCGGGAGTTGGCTCCTACGAGCAGTACTTC. This chain joins TRBV10-1 and TRBJ2-7, with 14 bases aligning to TRBD2. V lost 8 bases, J lost 0 bases, and 9 bases stayed unmatched. Germline V gives CDR1 WNHNN, CDR2 SYGVQD (reference sequence). The CDR3 has 17 residues.

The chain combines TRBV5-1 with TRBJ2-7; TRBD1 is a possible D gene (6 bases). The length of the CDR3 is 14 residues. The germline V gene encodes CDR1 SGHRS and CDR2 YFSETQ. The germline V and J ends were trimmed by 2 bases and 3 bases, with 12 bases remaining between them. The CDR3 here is CASSFEDRLYEQYF. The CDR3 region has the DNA TGCGCCAGCAGCTTTGAAGACAGGCTCTACGAGCAGTACTTC.